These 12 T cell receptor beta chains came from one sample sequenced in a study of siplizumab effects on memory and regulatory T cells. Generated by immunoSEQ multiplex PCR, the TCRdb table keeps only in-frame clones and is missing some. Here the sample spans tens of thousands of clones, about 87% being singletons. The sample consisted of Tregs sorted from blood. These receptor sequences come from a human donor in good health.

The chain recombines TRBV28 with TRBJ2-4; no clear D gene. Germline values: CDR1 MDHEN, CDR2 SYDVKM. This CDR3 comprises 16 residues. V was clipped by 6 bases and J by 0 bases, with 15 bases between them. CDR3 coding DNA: TGTGCCAGCAGCCGAAATGGGCGTCTAGCCAAAAACATTCAGTACTTC. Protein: CASSRNGRLAKNIQYF.

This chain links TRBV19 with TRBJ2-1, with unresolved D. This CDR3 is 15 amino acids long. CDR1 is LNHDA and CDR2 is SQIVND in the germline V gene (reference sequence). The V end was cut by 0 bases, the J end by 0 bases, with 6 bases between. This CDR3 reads CASSIDGGSYNEQFF. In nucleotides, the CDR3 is TGTGCCAGTAGTATAGACGGCGGCTCCTACAATGAGCAGTTCTTC. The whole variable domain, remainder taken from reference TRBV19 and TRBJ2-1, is DGGITQSPKYLFRKEGQNVTLSCEQNLNHDAMYWYRQDPGQGLRLIYYSQIVNDFQKGDIAEGYSVSREKKESFPLTVTSAQKNPTAFYLCASSIDGGSYNEQFFGPGTRLTVL.

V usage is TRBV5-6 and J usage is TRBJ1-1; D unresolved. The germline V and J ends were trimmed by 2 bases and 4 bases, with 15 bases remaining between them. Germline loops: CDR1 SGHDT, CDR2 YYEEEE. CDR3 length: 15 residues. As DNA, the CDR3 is TGTGCCAGCAGCTTTAGGGAGGGCCCGATCACTGAAGCTTTCTTT. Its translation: CASSFREGPITEAFF.

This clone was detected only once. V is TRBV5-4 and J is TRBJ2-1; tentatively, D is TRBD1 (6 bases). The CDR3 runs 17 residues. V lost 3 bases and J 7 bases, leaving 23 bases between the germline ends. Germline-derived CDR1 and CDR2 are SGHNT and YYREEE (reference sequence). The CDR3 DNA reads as TGTGCCAGCAGCTCGACGATCGGGACACCTTACCGGAATGAGCAGTTCTTC. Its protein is CASSSTIGTPYRNEQFF.

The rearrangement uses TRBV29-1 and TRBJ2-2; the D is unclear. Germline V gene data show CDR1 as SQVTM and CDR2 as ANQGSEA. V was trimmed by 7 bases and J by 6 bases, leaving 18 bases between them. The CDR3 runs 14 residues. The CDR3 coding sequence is TGCAGCGCCAGTTTAAGGGTTTCATCCGGGGAGCTGTTTTTT. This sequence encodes CSASLRVSSGELFF.

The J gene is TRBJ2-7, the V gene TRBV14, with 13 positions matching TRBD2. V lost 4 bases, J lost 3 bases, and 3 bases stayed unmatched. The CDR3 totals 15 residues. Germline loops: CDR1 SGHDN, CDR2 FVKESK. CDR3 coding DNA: TGTGCCAGCAGCCCTCGACTAGCGGGAGGCTACGAGCAGTACTTC. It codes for CASSPRLAGGYEQYF.

The CDR3 sequence is CSVEILAGRYEQYF. For the CDR3, the DNA is TGCAGCGTTGAAATCCTAGCGGGGCGCTACGAGCAGTACTTC. The chain carries TRBV29-1 and TRBJ2-7; 9 bases align to TRBD2. CDR1 SQVTM and CDR2 ANQGSEA come from the germline V gene. Trimming cost V 2 bases and J 3 bases; bases outside gene matches: 5. The CDR3 extends over 14 amino acids.

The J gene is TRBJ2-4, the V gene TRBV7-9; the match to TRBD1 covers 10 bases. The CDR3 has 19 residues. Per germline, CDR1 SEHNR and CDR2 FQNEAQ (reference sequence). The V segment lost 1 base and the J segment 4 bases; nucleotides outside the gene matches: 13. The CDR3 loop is CASSLGLPGQGISKNIQYF. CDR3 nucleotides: TGTGCCAGCAGCTTAGGCCTGCCGGGACAGGGGATATCAAAAAACATTCAGTACTTC.

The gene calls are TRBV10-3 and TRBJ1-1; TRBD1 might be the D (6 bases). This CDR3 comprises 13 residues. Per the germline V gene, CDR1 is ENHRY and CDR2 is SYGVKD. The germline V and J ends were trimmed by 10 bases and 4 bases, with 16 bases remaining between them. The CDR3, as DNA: TGTGCCAGCGCGGGTCAGGGGATCACTGAAGCTTTCTTT. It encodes CASAGQGITEAFF.

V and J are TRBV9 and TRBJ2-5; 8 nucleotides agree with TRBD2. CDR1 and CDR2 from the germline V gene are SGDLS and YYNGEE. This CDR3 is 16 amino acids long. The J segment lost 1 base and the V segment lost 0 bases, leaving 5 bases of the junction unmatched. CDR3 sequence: CASSVGLAQGQETQYF. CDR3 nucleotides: TGTGCCAGCAGCGTAGGACTAGCGCAGGGCCAAGAGACCCAGTACTTC.

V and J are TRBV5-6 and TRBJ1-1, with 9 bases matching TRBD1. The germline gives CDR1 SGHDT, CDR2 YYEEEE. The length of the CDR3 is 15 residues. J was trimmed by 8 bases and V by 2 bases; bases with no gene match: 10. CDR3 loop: CASSFRDRVLPEAFF. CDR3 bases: TGTGCCAGCAGCTTCCGGGACAGGGTACTCCCCGAAGCTTTCTTT.

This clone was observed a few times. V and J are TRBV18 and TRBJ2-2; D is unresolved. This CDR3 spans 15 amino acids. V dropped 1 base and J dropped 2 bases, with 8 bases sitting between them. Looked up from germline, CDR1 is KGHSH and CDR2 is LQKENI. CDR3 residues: CASSPLVLNTGELFF. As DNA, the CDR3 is TGTGCCAGCTCACCACTTGTCCTTAACACCGGGGAGCTGTTTTTT.